Presented here are 8 T cell receptor beta chains from one specimen sequenced in a study of shared clonotypes between healthy human individuals. TCRdb's copy holds only in-frame clones and misses some; the assay was immunoSEQ multiplex PCR. This sample carries roughly 2.2 million clones, approximately 95% of them seen once, and the ten largest clones take about 0.39%. Material for sequencing was naive CD4+ T cells from PBMCs. Subset specified: CD45RA+ positively selected. These TCRs come from a man younger than 35 in good health. Some clones in this sample may be carry-over from other donors' samples.

V is TRBV7-2 and J is TRBJ2-7; no firm D call. The V gene lost 5 bases and the J gene lost 4 bases, with 6 bases spanning the gap. This CDR3 is 11 amino acids long. Germline loops: CDR1 SGHTA, CDR2 FQGNSA. CDR3 sequence: CASSHAYEQYF. CDR3 bases: TGTGCCAGCAGCCACGCTTACGAGCAGTACTTC.

V and J are TRBV10-3 and TRBJ1-3, with unresolved D. The CDR3 totals 14 residues. The germline gives CDR1 ENHRY, CDR2 SYGVKD. V was pared by 3 bases and J by 3 bases, with 9 bases between. The CDR3 sequence: CAISDPTYGNTIYF. CDR3 nucleotides: TGTGCCATCAGTGACCCGACATATGGAAACACCATATATTTT.

The chain employs TRBV28 and TRBJ2-7, with 15 positions matching TRBD2. CDR1 is MDHEN, CDR2 SYDVKM, per germline. V was pared by 5 bases and J by 2 bases, with 10 bases of the junction left unmatched. There are 18 residues in the CDR3. The CDR3 sequence is CASSPWTSGRARTYEQYF. The DNA for the CDR3 is TGTGCCAGCAGTCCGTGGACTAGCGGGAGGGCCCGTACCTACGAGCAGTACTTC.

DNA for the CDR3: TGCGCCAGCAGTCAATCGAGGGACAGGGGCTACGAGCAGTACTTC. Encoded protein: CASSQSRDRGYEQYF. The chain joins TRBV23-1 to TRBJ2-7; 10 bases are shared with TRBD1. TRBV23-1 falls under the ORF class, with uncertain function. CDR3 length equals 15 residues. J lost 3 bases, V lost 0 bases, and 2 bases had no gene match.

The CDR3: CASRRGLDYGYTF. The CDR3 DNA reads TGTGCCAGCAGAAGGGGGCTGGACTATGGCTACACCTTC. The chain couples TRBV27 to TRBJ1-2, with 7 positions matching TRBD1. V was pared by 6 bases and J by 3 bases, with 4 bases of the junction left unmatched. The length of the CDR3 is 13 residues. The germline gives CDR1 MNHEY, CDR2 SMNVEV (reference sequence).

The chain uses TRBV5-4 and TRBJ2-5, with 15 nucleotides matching TRBD2. Trimming took 3 bases from V and 3 from J; bases not matched to a gene: 9. The CDR3 length is 18 residues. Germline lookup yields CDR1 SGHNT and CDR2 YYREEE (reference sequence). The CDR3 sequence: CASSSRRTSGRVEETQYF. In DNA form, the CDR3 reads TGTGCCAGCAGCTCCCGTAGGACTAGCGGGAGGGTGGAAGAGACCCAGTACTTC.

This clone was counted a single time. The V and J genes are TRBV6-5 and TRBJ2-5; D perhaps matches TRBD1 (6 bases). Trimming stripped 10 bases from V and 4 bases from J, with 13 bases between. Germline V CDR1 and CDR2: MNHEY, SVGAGI. CDR3 length equals 12 residues. The CDR3 bases are TGTGCCACACGGACAGAAGCAGAGACCCAGTACTTC. Amino acids: CATRTEAETQYF.

J is TRBJ1-6 and V is TRBV7-9; the D gene is possibly TRBD1 (6 bases). The CDR3 sequence is 16 residues long. V lost 5 bases to trimming and J lost 7 bases, with 18 bases between them. Looked up from germline, CDR1 is SEHNR and CDR2 is FQNEAQ (reference sequence). The chain's CDR3 is CASSPWGASWNSPLHF. CDR3 bases: TGTGCCAGCAGCCCATGGGGGGCCAGCTGGAATTCACCCCTCCACTTT.